This T cell receptor beta chain was captured in a study of T cells in localized non-small cell lung cancer. Germline V gene sequence: CDR1 SGHTA, CDR2 FQGNSA. Trimming removed 5 bases from V and 6 bases from J; junction bases left unmatched: 6. This CDR3 region has 13 residues. Turning to this clone: Its antigen is as yet unknown.

According to the study, adjacent lung free of atypia was obtained at least 2 cm from the tumor margin. The protocol was immunoSEQ multiplex PCR, while the TCRdb copy is restricted to in-frame clones and leaves out a portion. Of 1,100 to 1,500 clones detected, about 24% appear once; the ten largest clones hold over 20%. Whole-study findings and limits: Higher adjacent-lung clonality was associated with shorter survival. Because only a single region of the tumor was sequenced, heterogeneity remains possible.

This chain uses TRBV7-2 with TRBJ2-7; the match to TRBD2 covers 8 bases. This specimen consisted of normal lung tissue next to the tumor, obtained before any cancer treatment. This TCR was sampled from a man aged 35 to 69 with stage II squamous cell lung carcinoma. CDR3 nucleotide sequence: TGTGCCAGCAGCCTTAGCGGGGCTGGCGAGCAGTACTTC. Amino acids: CASSLSGAGEQYF. Full variable domain (rest looked up from reference TRBV7-2 and TRBJ2-7): GAGVSQSPSNKVTEKGKDVELRCDPISGHTALYWYRQSLGQGLEFLIYFQGNSAPDKSGLPSDRFSAERTGGSVSTLTIQRTQQEDSAVYLCASSLSGAGEQYFGPGTRLTVT.